This TCR beta chain stems from a study of cytomegalovirus exposure and HLA in healthy donors (dated by TCRdb to 2015 to 2018). Regarding the research as a whole: According to an earlier analysis of 587 of the donors, 150 million to 200 million T cells yielded 90 million to 130 million unique TCR beta sequences and 276 Gb of sequence data. Approximately 310 gigabases of sequencing data and approximately 85 million unique TCR sequences were included in an early release covering about 600 HLA-typed donors. The genetic ancestry cluster associated with self-reported Caucasian donors included roughly four fifths of the approximately 410 genotyped donors. The study aimed to test whether signatures of past pathogen exposure could be identified by cataloging public T cell receptors. Using immunosequencing, the study profiled T cell repertoires from 666 subjects and related those repertoires to cytomegalovirus serostatus. Besides the first cohort of more than 650 subjects, a separate validation cohort made up of around 120 different subjects was used. High-throughput TCR immunosequencing, statistical association of individual TCRs with disease status, and machine learning were combined to predict cytomegalovirus infection status. A later analysis re-examined previously published TCR beta repertoires from just over 650 donors and added high-resolution HLA genotyping to investigate patterns of TCR occurrence. In the later analysis, no new phenotypic data were used to find candidate immune exposures; instead, reliance was placed on TCR beta sequences and their occurrence across donors. An earlier analysis of some 500 of the donors applied high-throughput TCR beta sequencing to assess whether each TCR beta V gene segment acted as functional or pseudogenic. Donor age, sex, ethnicity and CMV serostatus were collected together with the repertoire data. In a later genetic analysis, genome-wide SNP genotypes for about 55% of the roughly 700 donors were used, and that subset was treated as a discovery cohort. Every discovery cohort repertoire had been produced on one sequencing platform. HLA typing included class I and class II loci at four-digit resolution. Typing coverage differed by locus: A, B, C, DRB1 and DQB1 were typed in about 620-640 donors, DQA1 in 500 to 550, DPA1 in around 580, and DPB1 in just under 490. Because of strong linkage in the cohort, four to six DR-DQ haplotypes were treated as single units for association and clustering. On average, roughly 250,000 unique TCR beta nucleotide sequences were sequenced per donor among about 400 genotyped donors of the cohort, with roughly a sixth of those sequences being non-productive.

The library was produced with the immunoSEQ multiplex PCR assay. A mixture of 60 forward primers for TCR Vbeta segments and 13 reverse primers for TCR Jbeta segments was used in the multiplex PCR. Amplification of the CDR3 region of rearranged TCR beta genes was performed with a multiplex PCR assay on genomic DNA. The amplified TCR beta libraries were sequenced on the Illumina HiSeq System as 87-base-pair reads. The authors' pipeline ran thus. Across the 700 or so repertoires, a later analysis counted roughly 84 million unique TCR beta chains, approximately 12 million of which were shared by at least two donors. Raw reads were error-corrected and collapsed into unique sequences with a nearest-neighbor algorithm that merged closely related sequences to remove PCR and sequencing errors. Alignment of CDR3 sequences to IMGT reference sequences was used to assign V, D and J gene segments. For a sequence to be retained, a match of at least six nucleotides was required to both a V gene segment and a J gene segment. A rearrangement was called productive if the CDR3 had no stop codons and remained in frame with V and J, and every other rearrangement was called non-productive. Following IMGT convention, CDR3 was defined as the stretch from the second conserved V-encoded cysteine to the conserved J-encoded phenylalanine. Sequences without an unambiguous match to a single V gene segment were excluded from the earlier analysis of several hundred of the donors. In an earlier analysis of 450 to 700 of the donors, V segments were called functional above 56.7% productive rearrangements and were called segregating when the between-donor standard deviation exceeded 5%. A statistical classification framework was built for diagnosing cytomegalovirus status from the catalog of TCR beta chain sequences. V and J gene assignment, in a later analysis, came from comparing TCR nucleotide sequences with IMGT/GENE-DB human TR gene sequences. The TCRdist pipeline was used in a later analysis to assign CDR3 sequences and most-parsimonious VDJ recombination scenarios. In a later analysis, each TCR beta chain was defined by its CDR3 amino acid sequence together with its V-gene family, and reads lacking a unique V-gene family were excluded. In a later analysis, some 600 highly shared, low-generation-probability nucleotide sequences were removed to address suspected cross-contamination and a sequencing artifact. For each public chain, a later analysis derived a clonal expansion index from normalized ranks of inferred template counts within each repertoire. Generation probabilities in a later analysis came from a VDJ recombination model fitted to out-of-frame rearrangements, and those results were checked against IGoR. In a later analysis, TCR-TCR, TCR-HLA and TCR-CMV co-occurrence was scored with hypergeometric tests, and a repertoire-size bias correction was applied to TCR pairs. In a later analysis, false discovery rates were estimated by permuting HLA or CMV assignments 20 times. In a later analysis, co-occurring TCRs were grouped using DBSCAN, and TCRdist sequence similarity was added for clustering within HLA-allele-positive subsets. For co-occurrence clustering, repertoires with fewer than 30,000 or more than 120,000 public chains were excluded, along with five or six repertoires with anomalous nucleotide sharing. In its TCRdb copy, this immuneACCESS table keeps in-frame sequences only and misses some clones. Where compared with another copy, unresolved V genes explain less than half of these, and the others have no known cause. Clonal size and the V and J genes are those of that table, whereas D and trimming came from the DNA. For this sample there are about 150,000 clones; approximately 80% appear just once. Jointly, the top ten make up around 5.6% of the sample.

The cohort consisted of 600 to 750 healthy bone marrow donors. At the time of sampling, every cohort member was nominally healthy, though immune exposures that went unrecorded were likely present. The donor was CMV seropositive and was included in the group of 250 to 300 seropositive cohort members. A peripheral blood sample was provided by each donor, and peripheral blood mononuclear cells were used for TCR beta sequencing. Genomic DNA extraction from the blood cell samples was performed with the Qiagen DNeasy Blood Extraction Kit. Study-wide conclusions, independent of this receptor: Broadly in line with IMGT annotations, most TCR beta V segments showed up in productive rearrangements about 90% or about 30% of the time in an earlier analysis of a few hundred of the donors. In a later genetic analysis, fewer N-insertions in productive TCRs were reported among donors in an Asian-associated ancestry cluster than the roughly 700-donor mean. Sequencing depth was assumed to be roughly uniform across donors in the presence/absence analyses, though that assumption may not hold. A later genetic analysis associated a missense DCLRE1C variant with V-gene and J-gene trimming of TCR beta chains, and an independent cohort replicated the association. The authors suggested that the approach could potentially be extended to other disease states and immunological phenotypes. Strong co-occurrence of HLA alleles, especially DR and DQ, made assigning TCR associations to individual alleles difficult. Compared with equally common non-associated chains, HLA-associated TCR beta chains in a later analysis were more clonally expanded and had lower generation probabilities. Because counts were too low, around 17 rarely observed V segments, including chromosome 9 orphons, were left out of the earlier analysis of approximately 580 of the donors. In vitro tests confirmed that three of the cytomegalovirus-associated TCR beta chains recognize cytomegalovirus antigens. Most TCR sequences were seen in very few donors, while some public TCRs were found in many individuals. A total of 150 to 200 TCR beta chains were listed by the study as associated with cytomegalovirus. A later analysis found that most CMV-associated TCR beta chains appeared HLA-restricted, with HLA associations seemingly driven largely by CMV exposure. Correlated functional status among segregating V segments might reflect linkage disequilibrium, but an unknown experimental factor could not be ruled out. The sequencing pipeline was judged likely to have produced a cluster of highly shared sequence variants as a technical artifact. This cohort had only TCR beta chains sequenced, and the lack of alpha or paired-chain data limited which features could be detected. A later analysis found that TCR association rates varied across HLA loci, with DRB1 alleles showing the most associated TCRs and HLA-C alleles the fewest. Immune exposure information for the cohort was limited to CMV serostatus. A later analysis associated 15,000 or so TCR beta sequences with specific HLA alleles at a false discovery rate of 0.05. According to a later analysis, parvovirus B19, influenza, CMV and Epstein-Barr virus appeared linked to several top co-occurrence clusters. Cytomegalovirus status was reported to be diagnosed by the classifier with high specificity and sensitivity in both the original and validation cohorts. Because HLA typing was unavailable for some donors at each locus, only the typed subset was used in association tests. A further reported finding was that TCR beta sequences accurately predicted the HLA-A and HLA-B alleles for most subjects in the first cohort.

As for this clone: This clone's antigen is unknown. No much larger clonotype is one base removed from it; base qualities were not supplied.

Source material: PBMCs. The TCR sequence derives from a woman in her thirties or forties in good health and CMV-seropositive.

The CDR3 here reads CASGTKPYNEQFF. The nucleotides are TGCGCCAGTGGGACTAAACCCTACAATGAGCAGTTCTTC. Recombination joined TRBV10-2 with TRBJ2-1, with 7 junctional bases fitting TRBD2. Per the germline V gene, WSHSY is the CDR1 and SAAADI is the CDR2. Clipping removes 9 bases from V and 2 bases from J, with 4 as the unmatched junction base count. There are 13 amino acids in the CDR3, from cysteine to phenylalanine inclusive. The entry retains the CDR3 DNA only, 39 bases that are in frame from base 1.